These 11 T cell receptor beta chains originate from one sample sequenced in a study of cytomegalovirus exposure and HLA in healthy donors (dated by TCRdb to the late 2010s). The protocol used for the library was the immunoSEQ multiplex PCR assay. For the multiplex PCR, a mixture combining 60 forward primers for TCR Vbeta segments and 13 reverse primers for TCR Jbeta segments was used. Not all clones reach the TCRdb copy of this immuneACCESS table, which keeps in-frame sequences only. Checked studies attribute under half of the gap to unresolved V genes and leave the rest unexplained. The sample profile shows around 200,000 clones; around 81% of them were found once. The ten most abundant clones make up 1.5% to 2% of the sample. The sample comprised PBMCs. The receptors come from a man aged 25 to 45 in good health and CMV-seronegative.

This clone appeared a few times. The chain employs TRBV10-2 and TRBJ1-1; no reliable D call. V lost 6 bases, J lost 7 bases, and 24 bases lay in between. The CDR3 length is 16 residues. From germline, CDR1 is WSHSY and CDR2 SAAADI. CDR3 DNA sequence: TGCGCCAGCAGCCCCGTCGGCGGGAAGGGAGGGCTTGAAGCTTTCTTT. The encoded protein is CASSPVGGKGGLEAFF.

The V call is TRBV14, the J call TRBJ2-3, with D unclear. V was pared by 2 bases and J by 6 bases, with 9 bases between. The CDR3 length is 13 residues. From germline, CDR1 is SGHDN and CDR2 FVKESK. The CDR3 region is CASSQLFGDTQYF. CDR3 nucleotides: TGTGCCAGCAGCCAATTATTCGGGGATACGCAGTATTTT. The variable domain in full, completed from reference TRBV14 and TRBJ2-3, reads EAGVTQFPSHSVIEKGQTVTLRCDPISGHDNLYWYRRVMGKEIKFLLHFVKESKQDESGMPNNRFLAERTGGTYSTLKVQPAELEDSGVYFCASSQLFGDTQYFGPGTRLTVL.

The chain uses TRBV15 and TRBJ2-3; maybe TRBD2 (6 bases). The CDR3 has 19 residues. V lost 5 bases to trimming and J lost 2 bases, with 26 bases between them. Germline lookup yields CDR1 LNHNV and CDR2 YYDKDF (reference sequence). The CDR3 region is CATSGAYPLKRASTDTQYF. The CDR3 DNA reads as TGTGCCACCAGCGGCGCTTACCCGCTAAAGCGGGCCTCCACAGATACGCAGTATTTT. The full variable domain, with the rest looked up from reference TRBV15 and TRBJ2-3, is DAMVIQNPRYQVTQFGKPVTLSCSQTLNHNVMYWYQQKSSQAPKLLFHYYDKDFNNEADTPDNFQSRRPNTSFCFLDIRSPGLGDTAMYLCATSGAYPLKRASTDTQYFGPGTRLTVL.

This clone has a handful of counts. J is TRBJ2-7 and V is TRBV6-1; 9 bases are a match to TRBD2. Germline CDR1 reads MNHNS; CDR2 reads SASEGT. The trim removed 8 bases at V and 1 base at J, leaving 9 bases unmatched. The CDR3 is 15 amino acids. In DNA form, the CDR3 reads TGTGCCAGCTCTGCTATAGCGGGAGCATCCTACGAGCAGTACTTC. It specifies CASSAIAGASYEQYF.

The chain has TRBV4-1 and TRBJ2-2; 8 nucleotides agree with TRBD2. The CDR3 is made up of 18 amino acids. Trimming at V came to 0 bases and at J to 6 bases, leaving 12 bases not matched to a gene. From germline, CDR1 is MGHRA and CDR2 YSYEKL. CDR3 nucleotide sequence: TGCGCCAGCAGCCAAGATCGGAAAGCGGGAGTTCAGGCCGGGGAGCTGTTTTTT. This encodes CASSQDRKAGVQAGELFF.

The chain couples TRBV7-8 to TRBJ2-7, with D possibly matching TRBD1 (6 bases). This CDR3 has 17 amino acids. Between the trimmed V and J ends, which lost 5 bases and 2 bases, there was a span of 22 bases. The germline CDR1 and CDR2 sequences are SGHVS and FQNEAQ. The chain's CDR3 is CASSPYPRDRRTYEQYF. The CDR3 nucleotides read TGTGCCAGCAGCCCCTATCCGCGAGACAGGAGGACCTACGAGCAGTACTTC.

This clone was found a few times. The V and J genes are TRBV6-1 and TRBJ2-7; 9 bases fit TRBD1. The CDR3 covers 14 residues. CDR1 is MNHNS, CDR2 SASEGT, per germline. V gave up 4 bases and J gave up 6 bases; unmatched junction bases: 7. The CDR3 DNA follows: TGTGCCAGCAGTGGGGACAGGGCAAAGCGCGAGCAGTACTTC. Protein sequence: CASSGDRAKREQYF.

The chain links TRBV4-1 to TRBJ1-5; 9 nucleotides line up with TRBD1. The CDR3 sequence is 16 residues long. Germline V CDR1 and CDR2: MGHRA, YSYEKL. The V segment lost 4 bases and the J segment 7 bases; nucleotides outside the gene matches: 11. The CDR3 sequence: CASSPSDRGSGQPQHF. The CDR3 DNA reads as TGCGCCAGCAGCCCATCCGACAGGGGGTCTGGGCAGCCCCAGCATTTT.

The chain links TRBV10-2 to TRBJ1-2; D is possibly TRBD1 (5 bases). Trimming removed 0 bases at V and 7 bases at J, with 15 bases between. From germline, CDR1 is WSHSY and CDR2 SAAADI. The CDR3 loop spans 15 amino acids. CDR3 bases: TGCGCCAGCAGTGAGTCTGGATTTCAGGGTAGTGGCTACACCTTC. Residues: CASSESGFQGSGYTF.

This clone was seen more than once but under ten times. V gene TRBV2 combines with J gene TRBJ2-5; D might be TRBD1 (6 bases). Germline lookup yields CDR1 SNHLY and CDR2 FYNNEI. The germline V and J ends were trimmed by 6 bases and 8 bases, with 13 bases remaining between them. The CDR3 has 12 residues. The CDR3, as DNA: TGTGCCAGCAGATCTTACAGGGACACCCAGTACTTC. Its translation is CASRSYRDTQYF.

The CDR3 DNA follows: TGTGCCAGCAGGACAGGGGGGCCCTACGAGCAGTACTTC. Protein product: CASRTGGPYEQYF. V gene TRBV28 combines with J gene TRBJ2-7; 9 bases are a match to TRBD1. The CDR3 runs to 13 residues. Trimming removed 6 bases from V and 2 bases from J; junction bases left unmatched: 2. Germline-derived CDR1 and CDR2 are MDHEN and SYDVKM.